The clone carrying this TCR beta chain was seen just once. Libraries were prepared by immunoSEQ multiplex PCR; TCRdb keeps only in-frame clonotypes and omits some of them. The sample lists 55,000 to 65,000 clones, over 90% occurring once. The source of the sample is a study of T cell changes during pregnancy in multiple sclerosis. This sequence was found in a female donor with multiple sclerosis, enrolled in a pregnancy study. The material sequenced was peripheral blood, taken in the first trimester of pregnancy.

The CDR3 region has the DNA TGCGCCAGCAGCCAAGGGACAGGGGGCGCGCACACTGAAGCTTTCTTT. Translating it yields CASSQGTGGAHTEAFF. This sequence joins TRBV4-3 and TRBJ1-1; 11 nucleotides line up with TRBD1. The V and J ends lost 1 base and 3 bases, in that order; junction bases with no gene match: 4. The CDR3 is made up of 16 amino acids. The V gene's germline CDR1 is LGHNA and CDR2 YSLEER.